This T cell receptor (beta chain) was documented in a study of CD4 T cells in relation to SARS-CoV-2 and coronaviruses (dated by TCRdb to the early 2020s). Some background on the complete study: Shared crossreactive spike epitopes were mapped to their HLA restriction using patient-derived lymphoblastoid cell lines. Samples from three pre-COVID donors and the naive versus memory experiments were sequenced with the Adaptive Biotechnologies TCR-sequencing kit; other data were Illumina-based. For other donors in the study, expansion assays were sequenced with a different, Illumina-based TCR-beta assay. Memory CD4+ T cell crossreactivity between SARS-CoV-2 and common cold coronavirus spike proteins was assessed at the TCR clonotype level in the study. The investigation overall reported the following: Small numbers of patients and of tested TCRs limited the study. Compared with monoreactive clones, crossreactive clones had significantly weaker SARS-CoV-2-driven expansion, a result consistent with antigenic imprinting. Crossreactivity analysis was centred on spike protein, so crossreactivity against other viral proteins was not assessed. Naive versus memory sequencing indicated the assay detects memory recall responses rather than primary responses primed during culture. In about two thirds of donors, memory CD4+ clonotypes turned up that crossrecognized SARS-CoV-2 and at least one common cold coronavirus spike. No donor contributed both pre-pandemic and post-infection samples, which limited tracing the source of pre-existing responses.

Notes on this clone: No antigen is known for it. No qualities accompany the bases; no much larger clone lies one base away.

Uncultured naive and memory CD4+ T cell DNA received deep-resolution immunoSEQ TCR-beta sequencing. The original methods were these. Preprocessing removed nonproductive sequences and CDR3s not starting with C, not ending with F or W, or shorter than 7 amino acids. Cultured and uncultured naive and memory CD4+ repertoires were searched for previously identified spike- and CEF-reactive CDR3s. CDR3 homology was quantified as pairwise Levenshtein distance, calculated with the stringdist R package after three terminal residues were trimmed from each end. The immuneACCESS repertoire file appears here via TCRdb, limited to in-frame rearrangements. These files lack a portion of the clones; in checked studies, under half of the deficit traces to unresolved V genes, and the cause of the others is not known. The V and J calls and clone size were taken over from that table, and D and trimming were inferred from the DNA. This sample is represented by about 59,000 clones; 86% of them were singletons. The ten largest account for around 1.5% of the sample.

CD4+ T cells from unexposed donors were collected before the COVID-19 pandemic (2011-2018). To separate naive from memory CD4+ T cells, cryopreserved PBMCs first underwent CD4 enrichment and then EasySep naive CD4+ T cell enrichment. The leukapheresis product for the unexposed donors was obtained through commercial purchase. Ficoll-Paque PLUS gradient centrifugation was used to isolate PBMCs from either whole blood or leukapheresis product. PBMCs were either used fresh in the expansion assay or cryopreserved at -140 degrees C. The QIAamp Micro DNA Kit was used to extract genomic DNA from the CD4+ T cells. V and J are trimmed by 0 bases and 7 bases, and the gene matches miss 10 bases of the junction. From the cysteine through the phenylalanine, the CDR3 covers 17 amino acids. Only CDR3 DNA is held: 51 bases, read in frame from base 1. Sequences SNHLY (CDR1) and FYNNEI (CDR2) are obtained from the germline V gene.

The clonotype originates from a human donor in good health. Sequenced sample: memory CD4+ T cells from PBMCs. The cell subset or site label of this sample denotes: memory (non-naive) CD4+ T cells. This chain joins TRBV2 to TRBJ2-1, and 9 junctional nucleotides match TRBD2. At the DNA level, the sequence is TGTGCCAGCAGTGAAGCTCCTGGCGGGAGGGCCATGAATGAGCAGTTCTTC. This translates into CASSEAPGGRAMNEQFF. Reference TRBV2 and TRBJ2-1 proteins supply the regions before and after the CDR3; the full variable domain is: EPEVTQTPSHQVTQMGQEVILRCVPISNHLYFYWYRQILGQKVEFLVSFYNNEISEKSEIFDDQFSVERPDGSNFTLKIRSTKLEDSAMYFCASSEAPGGRAMNEQFFGPGTRLTVL.